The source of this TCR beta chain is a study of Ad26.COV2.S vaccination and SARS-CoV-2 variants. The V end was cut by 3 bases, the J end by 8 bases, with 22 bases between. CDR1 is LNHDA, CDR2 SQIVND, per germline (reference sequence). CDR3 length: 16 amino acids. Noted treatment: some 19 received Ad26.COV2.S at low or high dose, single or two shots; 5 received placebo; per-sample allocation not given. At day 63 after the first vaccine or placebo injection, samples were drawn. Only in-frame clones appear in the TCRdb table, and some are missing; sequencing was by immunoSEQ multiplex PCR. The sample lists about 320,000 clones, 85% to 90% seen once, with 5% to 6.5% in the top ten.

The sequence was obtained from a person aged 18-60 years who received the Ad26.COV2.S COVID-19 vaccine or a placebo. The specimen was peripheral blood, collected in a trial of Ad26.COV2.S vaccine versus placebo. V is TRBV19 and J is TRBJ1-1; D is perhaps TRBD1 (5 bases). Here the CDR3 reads CASSIGGEGLSVEAFF. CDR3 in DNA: TGTGCCAGTAGTATTGGGGGGGAGGGGTTGTCCGTCGAAGCTTTCTTT.